This TCR beta chain was retrieved from a study of CD8 T cells in Susac syndrome. RNA was extracted with the RNeasy kit, and a quantity of about 0.45 to 1 ug was reverse transcribed using random hexamers. Multiplex PCR with immunoSEQ amplified the TCR beta CDR3 across 54 Vbeta and 13 Jbeta. TCRdb analysed the immunoSEQ multiplex PCR reads with MiXCR anew, one entry per CDR3 protein. The profile covers 150,000 to 160,000 distinct CDR3 sequences, with roughly 96% appearing a single time and approximately 0.15% taken by the ten largest. The germline V and J ends were trimmed by 5 bases and 5 bases, with 10 bases remaining between them. Germline V gene sequence: CDR1 DFQATT, CDR2 SNEGSKA (reference sequence). The CDR3 totals 12 residues.

The genes are TRBV20-1 and TRBJ2-1; D is ambiguous. The source material was CD8+ T cells from PBMCs. The TCR originated in a human donor with multiple sclerosis. The CDR3 coding sequence is TGCAGTGCTTCAGGTTGGGACAATGAGCAGTTCTTC. This codes for CSASGWDNEQFF.